The 7 T cell receptor beta chains below come from one sample, sequenced in a study of patients and donors after allogeneic stem cell transplantation. One entry per CDR3 protein, called by TCRdb with MiXCR from the RT-PCR reads. There are about 30,000 distinct CDR3 sequences in the sample; around 7.4% occur only once, and almost 50% lies in the top ten. Sequenced sample: blood, either unsorted or a sorted T cell fraction (not recorded which). The receptors stem from a human donor who was either an allogeneic HSCT recipient or a stem cell or donor lymphocyte infusion donor (not recorded which). It is not recorded whose cells these are; they may come from a transplant donor.

This clonotype has a handful of counts. The chain is built from TRBV7-9 and TRBJ2-5; D unresolved. V was clipped by 5 bases and J by 5 bases, with 24 bases between them. Germline CDR1 and CDR2: SEHNR and FQNEAQ (reference sequence). The CDR3 length is 17 residues. This CDR3 is CASSALPRPNQLETQYF. CDR3 coding DNA: TGTGCCAGCAGCGCCTTACCCCGACCAAACCAATTGGAGACCCAGTACTTC.

This clonotype has at least ten counts. This chain connects TRBV6-1 to TRBJ2-3, with 13 bases lining up with TRBD2. The CDR3 sequence is 14 residues long. Germline V gene lookup returns CDR1 MNHNS and CDR2 SASEGT. The ends lost 6 bases at V and 7 bases at J; junction bases unmatched: 4. CDR3 loop: CASRLAGGPYTQYF. CDR3 sequence (DNA): TGTGCCAGCAGACTAGCGGGGGGGCCGTATACGCAGTATTTT.

In its sample, this clonotype was seen many times. This chain joins TRBV20-1 and TRBJ2-3; 11 nucleotides align to TRBD2. Germline CDR1 reads DFQATT; CDR2 reads SNEGSKA (reference sequence). The V gene end was trimmed by 2 bases and the J gene end by 4 bases; junction bases not matched to a gene: 8. The length of the CDR3 is 16 residues. CDR3 in amino acids: CSARLAGGFRADTQYF. The CDR3 DNA sequence: TGCAGTGCTAGACTAGCGGGGGGTTTTAGGGCAGATACGCAGTATTTT.

This clonotype was recorded at least ten times. The V gene is TRBV9, the J gene TRBJ2-7, with 8 bases aligning to TRBD2. Trimming took 3 bases from V and 6 from J; bases not matched to a gene: 11. CDR1 is SGDLS and CDR2 is YYNGEE in the germline V gene. The CDR3 is made up of 15 amino acids. As DNA, the CDR3 is TGTGCCAGCAGCGGTAGCGGGGTGCCCCCTCTCGAGCAGTACTTC. Translation gives CASSGSGVPPLEQYF.

This chain joins TRBV7-9 and TRBJ1-1; tentative D call: TRBD1 (6 bases). Trimming took off 4 bases at V and 5 bases at J, with 14 bases between the two ends. This CDR3 is built from 14 residues. Germline lookup yields CDR1 SEHNR and CDR2 FQNEAQ (reference sequence). The CDR3 spells CASSSLQGSTEAFF. In nucleotides, the CDR3 is TGTGCCAGCAGCTCCCTACAGGGATCGACTGAAGCTTTCTTT.

This clonotype was recorded at least ten times. This sequence joins TRBV10-3 and TRBJ2-5; D is ambiguous. Trimming removed 3 bases from V and 0 bases from J, with 5 bases in between. Germline assignment: CDR1 ENHRY and CDR2 SYGVKD. This CDR3 spans 13 amino acids. CDR3 bases: TGTGCCATCAGTGATCCGAACCAAGAGACCCAGTACTTC. Translation: CAISDPNQETQYF.

The chain employs TRBV6-1 and TRBJ1-5; D remains ambiguous. Trimming pared 5 bases from V and 3 bases from J, leaving 8 bases between. In germline, CDR1 is MNHNS, CDR2 SASEGT. The length of the CDR3 is 13 residues. The CDR3 nucleotides read TGTGCCAGCAGTACCTCCCCCAATCAGCCCCAGCATTTT. Amino acid sequence: CASSTSPNQPQHF.